The 13 T cell receptor beta chains reported below all come from one sample, sequenced in a study of T-cell reconstitution after alpha-beta-depleted transplantation in children. The TCRbeta library was prepared with unique molecular identifiers. TCRdb itself ran the PCR reads through MiXCR, one entry per CDR3 protein. The repertoire holds a few hundred thousand distinct CDR3 sequences, with over 9.5% as singletons. The sequences come from PBMCs, collected before TCRalphabeta/CD19-depleted stem cell transplant. These receptors originate from a boy under two years old with acute myeloid leukemia, due to receive a stem cell transplant.

This clonotype was recorded at least ten times. The chain links TRBV27 to TRBJ1-1; D not certain. The ends were cut back, 0 bases at V and 0 bases at J, with 20 bases in the middle. Germline-derived CDR1 and CDR2 are MNHEY and SMNVEV (reference sequence). The CDR3 sequence is 19 residues long. The CDR3 bases are TGTGCCAGCAGTTTATCGATCGGACCGGACCGTAATCTGAACACTGAAGCTTTCTTT. This codes for CASSLSIGPDRNLNTEAFF.

In this sample, this clonotype turned up many times. The genes are TRBV11-2 and TRBJ2-7, with TRBD2 matching over 7 bases. The V gene's germline CDR1 is SGHAT and CDR2 FQNNGV. The CDR3 extends over 16 amino acids. After removal of 1 base from V and 7 bases from J, the junction contained 13 bases not matched to a gene. CDR3 in DNA: TGTGCCAGCAGCTTAGGGGACTGGCGGGAGTCAAGGGAGCAGTACTTC. Protein product: CASSLGDWRESREQYF.

This clonotype occurred many times. This chain uses TRBV18 with TRBJ2-1; 12 nucleotides match TRBD2. Germline V gene lookup returns CDR1 KGHSH and CDR2 LQKENI. V dropped 3 bases and J dropped 2; count of bases not matched to a gene: 5. The CDR3 sequence is 17 residues long. The CDR3 is CASSPLLAGGTYNEQFF. The CDR3 DNA is TGTGCCAGCTCACCCTTACTAGCGGGAGGAACCTACAATGAGCAGTTCTTC.

This clonotype was seen repeatedly, ten times or more. This chain connects TRBV12-3 or TRBV12-4 to TRBJ2-1; D remains ambiguous. The ends were cut back, 0 bases at V and 7 bases at J, with 7 bases in the middle. CDR3 length: 13 residues. This CDR3 reads CASSLAPLNEQFF. The CDR3 coding sequence is TGTGCCAGCAGTTTAGCCCCCCTAAATGAGCAGTTCTTC.

At least ten counts were recorded for this clonotype. The chain couples TRBV7-2 to TRBJ2-3; 7 bases fit TRBD2. The CDR3 spans 17 residues. The V gene end was trimmed by 4 bases and the J gene end by 5 bases; junction bases not matched to a gene: 15. The germline V gene has CDR1 SGHTA and CDR2 FQGNSA. CDR3: CASSSNWSWRERDTQYF. The CDR3 coding sequence is TGTGCCAGCAGCTCGAATTGGTCTTGGCGGGAGAGAGATACGCAGTATTTT. Full variable domain (rest looked up from reference TRBV7-2 and TRBJ2-3): GAGVSQSPSNKVTEKGKDVELRCDPISGHTALYWYRQSLGQGLEFLIYFQGNSAPDKSGLPSDRFSAERTGGSVSTLTIQRTQQEDSAVYLCASSSNWSWRERDTQYFGPGTRLTVL.

This clonotype was recorded at least ten times. The chain couples TRBV7-9 to TRBJ1-1; D gene ambiguous. The CDR3 loop spans 16 amino acids. Per germline, CDR1 SEHNR and CDR2 FQNEAQ (reference sequence). Trimming took 3 bases from V and 0 from J, leaving 14 bases between them. This chain's CDR3 is CASSLPPGSMNTEAFF. The CDR3 DNA reads TGTGCCAGCAGCTTGCCCCCCGGATCCATGAACACTGAAGCTTTCTTT. The full variable domain, rest sourced from reference TRBV7-9 and TRBJ1-1, is DTGVSQNPRHKITKRGQNVTFRCDPISEHNRLYWYRQTLGQGPEFLTYFQNEAQLEKSRLLSDRFSAERPKGSFSTLEIQRTEQGDSAMYLCASSLPPGSMNTEAFFGQGTRLTVV.

As for this clonotype: This may be a read error: a much more frequent sequence differs by one nucleotide. The chain recombines TRBV4-3 with TRBJ2-7; 10 nucleotides match TRBD1. The CDR3 is 14 amino acids. With V trimmed by 4 bases and J by 7 bases, 7 bases remained unmatched. CDR1 is LGHNA, CDR2 YSLEER, per germline. The CDR3 DNA is TGCGCCAGCAGCCGGACAGGGGGTAGCAAGGAGCAGTACTTC. Residues: CASSRTGGSKEQYF.

At least ten counts were recorded for this clonotype. The J gene is TRBJ2-5, the V gene TRBV15; no clear D. The V and J ends lost 5 bases and 5 bases respectively, with 12 bases between them. The CDR3 totals 13 residues. In germline, CDR1 is LNHNV, CDR2 YYDKDF (reference sequence). In nucleotides, the CDR3 is TGTGCCACCAGCTCATTACCTCGGGAGACCCAGTACTTC. This gives the protein CATSSLPRETQYF.

The sample holds a few counts of this clonotype. The rearrangement uses TRBV29-1 and TRBJ2-3, with TRBD1 matching 9 bases. Trimming at V came to 6 bases and at J to 0 bases, leaving 7 bases not matched to a gene. Germline lookup yields CDR1 SQVTM and CDR2 ANQGSEA. The CDR3 contains 15 residues. In nucleotides, the CDR3 is TGCAGCGTGGGACAGGGTCCTCCTAGCACAGATACGCAGTATTTT. Translating gives CSVGQGPPSTDTQYF.

In its sample, this clonotype was seen once. Given a much more abundant clone one base away, this may be a read error. The chain uses TRBV28 and TRBJ2-1; 15 positions agree with TRBD2. Germline loops: CDR1 MDHEN, CDR2 SYDVKM. The CDR3 extends over 20 amino acids. In DNA, the CDR3 is TGTGCCAGCAGTTTCCTAGGACTAGCGGGAGGGCTTTCGATCTACAATGACCAGTTCTTC. It translates to CASSFLGLAGGLSIYNDQFF.

This clonotype was observed many times. The chain links TRBV28 to TRBJ2-1; 14 bases map to TRBD2. The CDR3 consists of 17 residues. Trimming took 7 bases from V and 0 from J; bases not matched to a gene: 5. The germline V gene has CDR1 MDHEN and CDR2 SYDVKM. CDR3: CASMRLAGGLSYNEQFF. In nucleotides, the CDR3 is TGTGCCAGCATGAGACTAGCGGGAGGGCTCTCCTACAATGAGCAGTTCTTC.

Many counts were recorded for this clonotype. V and J are TRBV6-1 and TRBJ2-5; D may be TRBD1 or TRBD2 (7 bases each). The CDR3 contains 14 residues. Germline V gene sequence: CDR1 MNHNS, CDR2 SASEGT. The germline V and J ends were trimmed by 5 bases and 5 bases, with 15 bases remaining between them. The CDR3 nucleotides are TGTGCCAGCAGTCGGGGGGCAGGGGGGGAGACCCAGTACTTC. It translates to CASSRGAGGETQYF.

The gene calls are TRBV19 and TRBJ2-7; TRBD1 aligns across 12 bases. There are 14 residues in the CDR3. Germline-derived CDR1 and CDR2 are LNHDA and SQIVND (reference sequence). The V segment lost 7 bases and the J segment 5 bases; nucleotides outside the gene matches: 6. CDR3 sequence: CASNEGQGANEQYF. The CDR3 nucleotides are TGTGCCAGTAACGAGGGACAGGGGGCCAACGAGCAGTACTTC.